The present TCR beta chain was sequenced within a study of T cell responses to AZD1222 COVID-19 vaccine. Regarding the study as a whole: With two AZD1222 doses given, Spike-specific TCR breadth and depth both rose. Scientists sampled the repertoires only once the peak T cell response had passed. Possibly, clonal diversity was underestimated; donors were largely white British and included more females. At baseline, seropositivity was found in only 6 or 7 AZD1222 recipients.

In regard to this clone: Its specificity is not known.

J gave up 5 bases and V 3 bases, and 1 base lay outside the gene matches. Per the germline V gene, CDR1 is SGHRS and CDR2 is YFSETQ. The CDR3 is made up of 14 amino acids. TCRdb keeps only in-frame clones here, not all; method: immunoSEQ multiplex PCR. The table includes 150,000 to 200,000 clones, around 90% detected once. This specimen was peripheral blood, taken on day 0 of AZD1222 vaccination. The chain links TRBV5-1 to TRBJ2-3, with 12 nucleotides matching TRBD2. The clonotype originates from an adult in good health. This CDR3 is CASSSGLAGDTQYF. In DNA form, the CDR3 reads TGCGCCAGCAGCTCGGGACTAGCGGGAGATACGCAGTATTTT.